This TCR beta chain comes out of a study of cytomegalovirus exposure and HLA in healthy donors. The study drew the donors from its 120-subject validation cohort, separate from the approximately 670-subject first cohort. Overall study findings and caveats: In vitro confirmation showed three CMV-associated chains to be CMV antigen specific. Cytomegalovirus-associated TCR beta chains were listed, numbering around 150.

Comment on this clone: Its antigen is currently unknown.

Profiling relied on immunoSEQ multiplex PCR, and the TCRdb table lists in-frame clones only, not all of them. In the table there are 150,000 to 200,000 clones, around four fifths of which are singletons. The CDR3 loop spans 17 amino acids. Looked up from germline, CDR1 is SGHAT and CDR2 is FQNNGV. J was trimmed by 4 bases and V by 4 bases; bases with no gene match: 11. V is TRBV11-2 and J is TRBJ2-2, with TRBD1 matching 8 bases. Sequenced sample: PBMCs. The source is a man aged 25-45 years in good health and CMV-seropositive. The CDR3 nucleotides are TGTGCCAGCAGCTCGTTTCAGGGGGCATTTGGCACCGGGGAGCTGTTTTTT. This translates into CASSSFQGAFGTGELFF.